Below are 13 T cell receptor beta chains sequenced from a single sample in a study of monozygotic twins with inflammatory bowel disease. TCRdb reprocessed the 5' RACE reads, keeping one entry per CDR3 protein, no DNA. The table for this sample gives roughly 160,000 distinct CDR3 sequences. What was sequenced was blood. Every receptor here comes from a human donor with ulcerative colitis or Crohn's disease, or a healthy co-twin of an affected twin (not recorded which).

V gene TRBV19 combines with J gene TRBJ2-7; TCRdb returns TRBD2, unconfirmable since there is no DNA. CDR3 size: 14 residues. Germline CDR1 and CDR2: LNHDA and SQIVND (reference sequence). The CDR3 is CASSYGTAVYEQYF. The full variable domain, rest sourced from reference TRBV19 and TRBJ2-7, is DGGITQSPKYLFRKEGQNVTLSCEQNLNHDAMYWYRQDPGQGLRLIYYSQIVNDFQKGDIAEGYSVSREKKESFPLTVTSAQKNPTAFYLCASSYGTAVYEQYFGPGTRLTVT.

The chain uses TRBV7-2 and TRBJ2-1; TCRdb designates TRBD2, a call that cannot be tested without DNA. Germline CDR1 SGHTA, CDR2 FQGNSA. The CDR3 is 17 amino acids. CDR3 amino acids: CASSPVASGRGANEQFF.

The chain joins TRBV7-6 to TRBJ2-5; lacking DNA, the TRBD1 call made by TCRdb goes unchecked. This CDR3 spans 22 amino acids. The germline CDR1 and CDR2 sequences are SGHVS and FNYEAQ. The CDR3 sequence: CASSFLPPSGEPSVPSQETQYF.

This chain joins TRBV5-5 and TRBJ1-4; the TCRdb call, TRBD1, lacks DNA for checking. This CDR3 has 14 residues. Germline CDR1 SGHKS, CDR2 YYEKEE (reference sequence). The CDR3 loop reads CASSRGGASEKLFF.

This rearrangement joins TRBV4-1 to TRBJ2-1; absent DNA, TCRdb's TRBD1 call cannot be checked. Germline-derived CDR1 and CDR2 are MGHRA and YSYEKL. This CDR3 is built from 14 residues. The CDR3 spells CASSQRGQGEEQFF.

The rearrangement joins TRBV9 to TRBJ1-2; TCRdb names TRBD1, which stays unverified in the absence of DNA. The CDR3 has 12 residues. Germline CDR1 SGDLS, CDR2 YYNGEE. The CDR3 loop is CASSRDSDGYTF.

This chain uses TRBV7-8 with TRBJ2-1; TCRdb lists TRBD1, though no DNA is available to test this call. Germline assignment: CDR1 SGHVS and CDR2 FQNEAQ. The CDR3 covers 14 residues. CDR3: CASSSGVFYNEQFF.

The chain recombines TRBV29-1 with TRBJ2-3; TCRdb calls TRBD1, which cannot be checked without DNA. This CDR3 has 13 residues. CDR1 is SQVTM and CDR2 is ANQGSEA in the germline V gene. This CDR3 is CSVDEGGTDTQYF.

The chain links TRBV21-1 to TRBJ2-7; TCRdb's D gene call, TRBD2, goes unchecked for lack of DNA. TRBV21-1 is deemed a pseudogene. The CDR3 runs 17 residues. The CDR3 reads CASSRRRATSGIYEQYF.

The chain combines TRBV4-3 with TRBJ1-2; TCRdb's assignment of TRBD1 cannot be checked, as there is no DNA. CDR3 size: 15 residues. From germline, CDR1 is LGHNA and CDR2 YSLEER. This CDR3 reads CASSQDLEGGHGYTF.

The chain joins TRBV18 to TRBJ2-7; TCRdb returns TRBD1, unconfirmable since there is no DNA. Per germline, CDR1 KGHSH and CDR2 LQKENI. The CDR3 spans 14 residues. CDR3 region: CASSPTGDPYEQYF.

This chain connects TRBV5-1 to TRBJ2-1; TCRdb designates TRBD2, a call that cannot be tested without DNA. The length of the CDR3 is 16 residues. CDR1 is SGHRS, CDR2 YFSETQ, per germline. CDR3 sequence reads: CASSLGLGLAWTQQFF.

V usage is TRBV7-9 and J usage is TRBJ1-5; TCRdb's D call, TRBD1, is unchecked because there is no DNA. The CDR3 has 16 amino acids. Germline loops: CDR1 SEHNR, CDR2 FQNEAQ (reference sequence). The CDR3 is CASSPPGGPSNQPQHF.